A single TCR beta chain is shown here with its context. Repertoires were generated with immunoSEQ multiplex PCR, while TCRdb's copy carries only in-frame clones and drops some. The table includes fewer than 200,000 clones, approximately 88% detected once. The sample originates from a study of blood T cell repertoires in COVID-19. The CDR3 spans 15 residues. With V trimmed by 5 bases and J by 4 bases, 6 bases remained unmatched. Germline loops: CDR1 SGHAT, CDR2 FQNNGV. The gene calls are TRBV11-2 and TRBJ2-2; 8 bases are a match to TRBD1. Sequenced material: PBMCs or T cells enriched from blood (not recorded which). The sequence derives from a woman younger than 30 who had recovered from COVID-19. The CDR3 here is CASSPGQGSTGELFF. The DNA for the CDR3 is TGTGCCAGCAGCCCCGGACAGGGAAGCACCGGGGAGCTGTTTTTT.